One and the same sample provided the 10 T cell receptor beta chains below, sequenced in a study of regulatory T cells in long-lasting Graves disease. As for time point: newly diagnosed GD, antithyroid drugs for less than 3 months. There was RNA extracted from PBMCs, and the TCR library was made from it. Building of the TCR beta libraries involved iRepertoire HTBI primers and Arm-PCR of CDR3 regions. TCRdb recomputed calls from the multiplex PCR reads with MiXCR, one row per CDR3 protein. The sample lists roughly 420,000 distinct CDR3 sequences; over 15% were seen once. These data were also filed under a second study, of T cells in Graves' hyperthyroidism and ophthalmopathy.

The sample consisted of peripheral blood mononuclear cells (PBMCs), taken at new diagnosis, from a patient treated with antithyroid drugs. Receptors originate from a woman in her thirties with Graves disease.

At least ten counts were recorded for this clonotype. In nucleotides, the CDR3 is TGTGCCAGCAGGACCGGGACAGCGAATCAGCCCCAGCATTTT. Its translation: CASRTGTANQPQHF. The chain links TRBV28 to TRBJ1-5; TRBD1 agrees at 7 bases. Germline values: CDR1 MDHEN, CDR2 SYDVKM. The length of the CDR3 is 14 residues. Germline trimming cut 6 bases from V and 4 bases from J; bases unmatched to any gene: 6.

This clonotype was counted at least ten times. V is TRBV13 and J is TRBJ1-1, with D perhaps matching TRBD1 (5 bases). Trimming cost V 1 base and J 8 bases, with 11 bases left between them. CDR3 length: 13 amino acids. CDR1 and CDR2 (germline): PRHDT, FYEKMQ (reference sequence). The CDR3 coding sequence is TGTGCCAGCAGCTTAGAGGGGCAAGCAGAAGCTTTCTTT. Protein sequence: CASSLEGQAEAFF.

This clonotype was observed many times. The chain combines TRBV28 with TRBJ2-7; possible D gene TRBD2, 5 bases. The V end lost 4 bases, the J end lost 3 bases, and 10 bases lay between the germline ends. Germline loops: CDR1 MDHEN, CDR2 SYDVKM. The CDR3 spans 13 residues. The CDR3 DNA reads as TGTGCCAGCAGTTCACCGAGGGTCTACGAGCAGTACTTC. This translates into CASSSPRVYEQYF.

This clonotype was counted ten times or more. The J gene is TRBJ2-1, the V gene TRBV20-1, with 9 bases aligning to TRBD2. The V gene's germline CDR1 is DFQATT and CDR2 SNEGSKA (reference sequence). The CDR3 spans 14 residues. Losses at the gene ends were 3 bases for V and 5 bases for J; bases not matched to a gene: 5. CDR3 sequence (DNA): TGCAGTGCTAGTCAACTAGCGGGCGACAATGAGCAGTTCTTC. Protein sequence: CSASQLAGDNEQFF.

Turning to this clonotype: With only one base between it and a far larger clone, this is likely a read error. V gene TRBV6-6 combines with J gene TRBJ2-1; 12 bases are shared with TRBD2. Germline V CDR1 and CDR2: MNHNY, SVGAGI (reference sequence). The CDR3 length is 16 residues. For the CDR3, the DNA is TGTGCCAGCAGTCAGACTAGCGGGAGATTTTACAATAAGCAGTTCTTC. Encoded protein: CASSQTSGRFYNKQFF.

The J gene is TRBJ2-1, the V gene TRBV20-1; weak D call: TRBD2 (5 bases). Trimming cost V 0 bases and J 8 bases, with 17 bases left between them. In germline, CDR1 is DFQATT, CDR2 SNEGSKA (reference sequence). This CDR3 is 15 amino acids long. The chain's CDR3 is CSARDGELGGDEQFF. CDR3 sequence (DNA): TGCAGTGCTAGAGATGGAGAACTAGGCGGCGATGAGCAGTTCTTC.

This CDR3 is CASRERGPGKTFF. CDR3 nucleotides: TGTGCCAGCAGGGAACGGGGACCCGGGAAGACGTTTTTT. This chain connects TRBV6-2 or TRBV6-3 to TRBJ1-4, with a possible D match to TRBD1 (5 bases). V was pared by 6 bases and J by 16 bases, with 21 bases between. Germline assignment: CDR1 MNHEY and CDR2 SVGEGT. The CDR3 runs to 13 residues.

Turning to this clonotype: Possible read error: a much larger clone is one base away. The CDR3 reads CVSSSSEGNTEAFF. In DNA, the CDR3 is TGTGTCAGCAGCAGTTCGGAGGGGAACACTGAAGCTTTCTTT. The rearrangement links TRBV12-3 or TRBV12-4 to TRBJ1-1; D remains unclear. This CDR3 comprises 14 residues.

This clonotype was counted ten times or more. V is TRBV12-3 or TRBV12-4 and J is TRBJ2-3; 8 bases align to TRBD2. The CDR3 has 15 amino acids. Unmatched junction bases numbered 4, after V lost 3 bases and J lost 2 bases. The CDR3 DNA sequence: TGTGCCAGCAGTTTTTCGGGGGGGCACACAGATACGCAGTATTTT. It specifies CASSFSGGHTDTQYF.

V gene TRBV18 combines with J gene TRBJ2-1; 11 nucleotides line up with TRBD1. The ends lost 3 bases at V and 7 bases at J; junction bases unmatched: 2. This CDR3 region has 14 residues. In germline, CDR1 is KGHSH, CDR2 LQKENI. CDR3 nucleotides: TGTGCCAGCTCACCGGGACAGGGGGTAAATGAGCAGTTCTTC. It yields the protein CASSPGQGVNEQFF.